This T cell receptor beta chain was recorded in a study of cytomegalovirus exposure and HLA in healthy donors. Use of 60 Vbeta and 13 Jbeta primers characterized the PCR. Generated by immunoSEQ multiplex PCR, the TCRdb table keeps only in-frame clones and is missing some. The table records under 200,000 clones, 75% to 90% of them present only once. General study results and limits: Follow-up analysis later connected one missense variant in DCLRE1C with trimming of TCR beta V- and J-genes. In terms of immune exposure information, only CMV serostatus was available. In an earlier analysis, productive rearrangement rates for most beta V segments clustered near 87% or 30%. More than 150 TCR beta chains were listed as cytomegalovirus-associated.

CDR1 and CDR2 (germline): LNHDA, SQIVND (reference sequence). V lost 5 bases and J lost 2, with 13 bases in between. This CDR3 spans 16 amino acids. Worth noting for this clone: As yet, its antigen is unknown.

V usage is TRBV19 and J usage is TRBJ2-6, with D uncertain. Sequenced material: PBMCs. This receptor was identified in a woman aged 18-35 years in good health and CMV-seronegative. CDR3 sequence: CASSPGAWAGANVLTF. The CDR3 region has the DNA TGTGCCAGTAGTCCAGGCGCCTGGGCTGGGGCCAACGTCCTGACTTTC.